Listed here are 2 T cell receptor beta chains from one sample, sequenced in a study of cytomegalovirus exposure and HLA in healthy donors. Both 60 Vbeta primers and 13 Jbeta primers went into the PCR. Data came from immunoSEQ multiplex PCR; TCRdb stores just in-frame clones and leaves some out. The data show 80,000 or so clones, roughly 64% seen once. Sequences were obtained from PBMCs. The receptors shown here come from a man aged 25-45 years in good health and CMV-seropositive.

The rearrangement links TRBV2 to TRBJ2-1; 14 bases align to TRBD2. The ends lost 7 bases at V and 8 bases at J; junction bases unmatched: 16. Germline V lookup: CDR1 SNHLY, CDR2 FYNNEI. This CDR3 region has 18 residues. In DNA form, the CDR3 reads TGTGCCAGCACTAACCCGGGACTAGCGGGAGCAACTGGCGATGAGCAGTTCTTC. Translation gives CASTNPGLAGATGDEQFF.

The gene calls are TRBV7-5 and TRBJ2-2; TRBD1 reflects the table's D call only, with no check against the DNA. TRBV7-5 is termed a pseudogene. This CDR3 spans 15 amino acids. The CDR3 nucleotides read TGTGTCAGAAGCCCGATCTGGCAGGCGCTCGGGGAGCTGTTTTTT. It codes for CVRSPIWQALGELFF.